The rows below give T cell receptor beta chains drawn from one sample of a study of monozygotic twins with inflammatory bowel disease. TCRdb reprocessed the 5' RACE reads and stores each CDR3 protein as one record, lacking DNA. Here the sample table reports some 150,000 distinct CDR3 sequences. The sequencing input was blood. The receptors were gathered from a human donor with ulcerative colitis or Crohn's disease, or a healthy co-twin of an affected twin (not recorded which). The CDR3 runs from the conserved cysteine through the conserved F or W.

CASSRRVQVSGNTIYF,TRBV3-1,TRBJ1-3
CASSLGPTDTQYF,TRBV5-1,TRBJ2-3
CASSLPRTDTQYF,TRBV28,TRBJ2-3
CASSQGRGELWGYTF,TRBV4-3,TRBJ1-2
CASSTPGGYEQYF,TRBV5-1,TRBJ2-7
CASSEDRGSPEAFF,TRBV25-1,TRBJ1-1
CASSLRGIDFLPNEKLFF,TRBV19,TRBJ1-4
CASSLFRHGGSPLHF,TRBV12-3/TRBV12-4,TRBJ1-6
CAISDPGQDYGYTF,TRBV10-3,TRBJ1-2
CASSPRGDSPLHF,TRBV7-3,TRBJ1-6
CASSDGPINEQFF,TRBV25-1,TRBJ2-1
CASSGQKTSPLHF,TRBV7-2,TRBJ1-6
CSALQDPNTEAFF,TRBV20-1,TRBJ1-1
CASSWGQENTGELFF,TRBV7-9,TRBJ2-2
CSAKSTVTDTQYF,TRBV20-1,TRBJ2-3
CASRGRGTQYF,TRBV2,TRBJ2-5
CSARDTSGTLDTQYF,TRBV20-1,TRBJ2-3
CASSPDRDSYNSPLHF,TRBV5-6,TRBJ1-6
CASANSYTQYF,TRBV6-2/TRBV6-3,TRBJ2-3
CASSTVREPLGTQYF,TRBV6-1,TRBJ2-3
CASSQPTSGHNNEQFF,TRBV11-3,TRBJ2-1
CSASETARNTIYF,TRBV20-1,TRBJ1-3
CASTKASGGAYEQYF,TRBV3-1,TRBJ2-7
CASSIGGGSSYEQFF,TRBV19,TRBJ2-1
CASSRGPSSQDTDTQYF,TRBV5-1,TRBJ2-3
CASIPGPLSYEQYF,TRBV28,TRBJ2-7
CASSVGSNQPQHF,TRBV5-1,TRBJ1-5
CATSDLKKGVHTGELFF,TRBV24-1,TRBJ2-2
CASSLGDRGQQYF,TRBV12-3/TRBV12-4,TRBJ2-7
CATSRDPGTDEQYF,TRBV15,TRBJ2-7
CASSPGLDITQYF,TRBV5-1,TRBJ2-3
CASRENNEQFF,TRBV6-2/TRBV6-3,TRBJ2-1
CASSQPTGELFF,TRBV3-1,TRBJ2-2
CSVAYRQGVNTGELFF,TRBV29-1,TRBJ2-2
CASSQDPPWTGRDSPLHF,TRBV14,TRBJ1-6
CASSSFHGGDTQYF,TRBV7-8,TRBJ2-3
CASSATGVGEQYF,TRBV4-1,TRBJ2-7
CASSLAPAGDNEQFF,TRBV5-1,TRBJ2-1
CASSLVRGLTEAFF,TRBV5-5,TRBJ1-1
CASSIGGAGVLQETQYF,TRBV19,TRBJ2-5
CASSLAGGPRGSEQYF,TRBV5-1,TRBJ2-7
CASSPGSADEQFF,TRBV18,TRBJ2-1
CSVGGTGRYEQYF,TRBV29-1,TRBJ2-7
CASSLRQYGYTF,TRBV28,TRBJ1-2
CASSLALQGFPYEQYF,TRBV5-1,TRBJ2-7
CSVVIPGQGQETQYF,TRBV20-1,TRBJ2-5
CASSQVLQQPQHF,TRBV3-1,TRBJ1-5
CASRIPGLSSYNEQFF,TRBV28,TRBJ2-1
CASSQVPANYGYTF,TRBV3-1,TRBJ1-2
CASTGDRNTEAFF,TRBV19,TRBJ1-1
CAISEVQGRQETQYF,TRBV10-3,TRBJ2-5
CASSARLAGDYEQYF,TRBV4-1,TRBJ2-7
CASSQEAKNRGTDTQYF,TRBV4-3,TRBJ2-3
CAISETGVEGDTQYF,TRBV10-3,TRBJ2-3
CASSSFYGAGGVKQPQHF,TRBV28,TRBJ1-5
CASSPQGGRTGELFF,TRBV5-1,TRBJ2-2
CSAYDAGEPYNEQFF,TRBV20-1,TRBJ2-1
CASRPPYSTDTQYF,TRBV6-2/TRBV6-3,TRBJ2-3
CASSQDYGTGGSQPQHF,TRBV4-1,TRBJ1-5